What follows are 18 T cell receptor beta chains derived from one specimen sequenced in a study of control samples from healthy donors and cancer patients. Sequenced by immunoSEQ multiplex PCR; TCRdb stores in-frame clones only, minus some. This sample has over 200,000 clones, with roughly 80% found just once. The sample taken for sequencing was PBMCs. The source of these receptors is a woman aged 55 to 70 with lung cancer.

This chain links TRBV28 with TRBJ2-7; D possibly corresponds to TRBD1 (6 bases). Germline values: CDR1 MDHEN, CDR2 SYDVKM. V lost 6 bases and J 4 bases, leaving 16 bases between the germline ends. The CDR3 loop spans 14 amino acids. CDR3 coding DNA: TGTGCCAGCAGCTCCGGGACACAACTTTACGAGCAGTACTTC. This translates into CASSSGTQLYEQYF.

The V call is TRBV9, the J call TRBJ2-2; TRBD2 matches 10 bases. Germline-derived CDR1 and CDR2 are SGDLS and YYNGEE. CDR3 length: 16 amino acids. V lost 4 bases, J lost 6 bases, and 9 bases stayed unmatched. CDR3 nucleotide sequence: TGTGCCAGCAGCCAGGCGCGACTAGCGGGCTCCGGGGAGCTGTTTTTT. Amino acids: CASSQARLAGSGELFF.

This sequence joins TRBV7-3 and TRBJ2-7; D is undetermined. V lost 2 bases, J lost 11 bases, and 16 bases lay in between. This CDR3 has 13 amino acids. Germline CDR1 is SGHTA and CDR2 is FQGTGA. CDR3 in DNA: TGTGCCAGCAGCTTAGGCCCGCCGGACCAGAAGTACTTC. This encodes CASSLGPPDQKYF.

The rearrangement joins TRBV3-1 (or the pseudogene TRBV3-2) to TRBJ1-6; no firm D call. V was cut by 4 bases and J by 11 bases, with 9 bases left in between. Germline V CDR1 and CDR2: LGHDT, YNNKEL (reference sequence). The CDR3 is made up of 12 amino acids. The CDR3 sequence is CASSLWAAPLHF. The CDR3 DNA reads as TGTGCCAGCAGCCTCTGGGCGGCACCCCTCCACTTT.

This chain connects TRBV5-8 to TRBJ2-1; a weak D match, TRBD1 (5 bases). Germline CDR1 SGHTS, CDR2 YDEGEE. Trimming took off 0 bases at V and 3 bases at J, with 10 bases between the two ends. The CDR3 has 15 residues. CDR3 amino acids: CASSLEGAGYNEQFF. In DNA, the CDR3 is TGTGCCAGCAGCTTGGAAGGGGCCGGCTACAATGAGCAGTTCTTC.

The gene calls are TRBV29-1 and TRBJ2-5; TRBD1 is a possible D gene (5 bases). With 7 bases removed from V and 2 bases from J, the gap between germline ends came to 14 bases. Per germline, CDR1 SQVTM and CDR2 ANQGSEA. This CDR3 is built from 13 residues. The CDR3 loop is CSGTIGAQETQYF. CDR3 DNA: TGCAGCGGGACGATAGGGGCTCAAGAGACCCAGTACTTC.

The chain recombines TRBV9 with TRBJ1-4, with D maybe TRBD1 (5 bases). From germline, CDR1 is SGDLS and CDR2 YYNGEE. Trimming left V 3 bases short and J 5 bases short, with 11 bases between. The CDR3 runs to 14 residues. Here the CDR3 reads CASSADGHNEKLFF. For the CDR3, the DNA is TGTGCCAGCAGCGCCGACGGACACAATGAAAAACTGTTTTTT.

The rearrangement uses TRBV10-3 and TRBJ1-1; 12 positions match TRBD1. CDR1 and CDR2 (germline): ENHRY, SYGVKD. The CDR3 loop spans 15 amino acids. V dropped 6 bases and J dropped 7; count of bases not matched to a gene: 9. The CDR3 coding sequence is TGTGCCATCAGCCGGGACAGGGGGCAGACAGGTGAAGCTTTCTTT. It is translated as CAISRDRGQTGEAFF.

V usage is TRBV18 and J usage is TRBJ1-6; D perhaps matches TRBD1 (6 bases). The CDR3 spans 16 residues. Trimming stripped 1 base from V and 8 bases from J, with 15 bases between. The germline gives CDR1 KGHSH, CDR2 LQKENI. CDR3 in amino acids: CASSPRGAFSDSPLHF. CDR3 DNA: TGTGCCAGCTCACCACGGGGGGCCTTTTCCGATTCACCCCTCCACTTT.

This chain links TRBV5-4 with TRBJ1-4, with D maybe TRBD1 (5 bases). CDR1 is SGHNT, CDR2 YYREEE, per germline (reference sequence). The V and J ends lost 10 bases and 3 bases respectively, with 16 bases between them. This CDR3 comprises 14 residues. CDR3 sequence reads: CASRDHSSNEKLFF. The CDR3 nucleotides are TGTGCCTCCAGGGACCACAGCTCTAATGAAAAACTGTTTTTT.

The chain combines TRBV3-1 (or the pseudogene TRBV3-2) with TRBJ1-6; possibly TRBD1 for D (6 bases). CDR1 and CDR2 from the germline V gene are LGHDT and YNNKEL (reference sequence). There are 15 residues in the CDR3. With 3 bases removed from V and 10 bases from J, the gap between germline ends came to 16 bases. The CDR3 bases are TGTGCCAGCAGCCAGGCCACAGGGCACCCCTCACCCCTCCACTTT. The encoded protein is CASSQATGHPSPLHF.

This chain links TRBV14 with TRBJ1-2; a possible D gene is TRBD1 (5 bases). Trimming cost V 0 bases and J 5 bases, with 7 bases left between them. Germline V gene sequence: CDR1 SGHDN, CDR2 FVKESK. The CDR3 contains 13 residues. For the CDR3, the DNA is TGTGCCAGCAGCCAAGACGGGGGTTATGGCTACACCTTC. Translated: CASSQDGGYGYTF.

The CDR3 DNA is TGTGCCAGCAGCTCTTTCGGGGGGAACACTGAAGCTTTCTTT. Translating gives CASSSFGGNTEAFF. This rearrangement joins TRBV11-2 to TRBJ1-1; D may be TRBD1 (5 bases). The V end was cut by 4 bases, the J end by 1 base, with 10 bases between. The CDR3 consists of 14 residues. Germline CDR1 reads SGHAT; CDR2 reads FQNNGV.

The rearrangement uses TRBV3-1 (or the pseudogene TRBV3-2) and TRBJ1-1; tentatively, D is TRBD1 (6 bases). The length of the CDR3 is 16 residues. Germline loops: CDR1 LGHDT, CDR2 YNNKEL (reference sequence). V dropped 1 base and J dropped 0 bases, with 12 bases sitting between them. The CDR3 region is CASSQGQGPMNTEAFF. The CDR3 nucleotides are TGTGCCAGCAGCCAAGGCCAGGGGCCCATGAACACTGAAGCTTTCTTT.

J is TRBJ2-3 and V is TRBV5-6; 7 bases fit TRBD2. Per the germline V gene, CDR1 is SGHDT and CDR2 is YYEEEE. The CDR3 totals 15 residues. J gave up 0 bases and V 4 bases, and 5 bases lay outside the gene matches. Written as DNA, the CDR3 is TGTGCCAGCAGCCCTCTCGGGGGGAGCACAGATACGCAGTATTTT. It translates to CASSPLGGSTDTQYF.

V is TRBV27 and J is TRBJ2-7; 9 bases agree with TRBD1. The germline V gene has CDR1 MNHEY and CDR2 SMNVEV (reference sequence). The ends lost 6 bases at V and 2 bases at J; junction bases unmatched: 5. This CDR3 is 14 amino acids long. For the CDR3, the DNA is TGTGCCAGCAGAATCCGGGACAGGGCCTACGAGCAGTACTTC. It is translated as CASRIRDRAYEQYF.

This chain joins TRBV5-1 and TRBJ2-7, with D uncertain. Germline V gene data show CDR1 as SGHRS and CDR2 as YFSETQ. The CDR3 totals 14 residues. The V and J ends lost 2 bases and 6 bases respectively, with 15 bases between them. CDR3 coding DNA: TGCGCCAGCAGCTTTGACGGTAGCCGAATCGAGCAGTACTTC. This gives the protein CASSFDGSRIEQYF.

V usage is TRBV28 and J usage is TRBJ1-5; the D gene is possibly TRBD1 (5 bases). The CDR3 sequence is 15 residues long. Germline V lookup: CDR1 MDHEN, CDR2 SYDVKM. V was trimmed by 5 bases and J by 1 base, leaving 12 bases between them. The CDR3 region has the DNA TGTGCCAGCAGTAGCAGACAGCGGAGCAATCAGCCCCAGCATTTT. The encoded protein is CASSSRQRSNQPQHF.